This TCR beta chain came from a study of breast tumors, draining lymph nodes, adjacent tissues. The lymph nodes were axillary draining lymph nodes from breast cancer patients. Overall study findings and caveats: Tumors had less TCR diversity than lymph nodes, more than nontumor tissue. Data fit most tumor T cells coming from lymph node, expanding in tumor. Luminal-like breast cancer showed significantly higher tumor–nontumor repertoire similarity than basal-like. Tumor T cell lymph node origin was a supported hypothesis, not proven.

The length of the CDR3 is 15 residues. Germline assignment: CDR1 SGHRS and CDR2 YFSETQ. V lost 3 bases to trimming and J lost 0 bases, with 13 bases between them. This clonotype was recorded at least ten times. Antigen unknown. TCRdb ran MiXCR on the multiplex PCR reads and lists one entry per CDR3 protein. The sample holds roughly 120,000 distinct CDR3 sequences; 20% are singletons and the top ten take roughly 4%. The sequencing input was axillary lymph node tissue. The V and J genes are TRBV5-1 and TRBJ2-7, with a tentative D call TRBD1 (5 bases). The TCR comes from a female donor with breast cancer. Some clones in this sample may be carry-over from other donors' samples. The CDR3 DNA reads as TGCGCCAGCAGCTATTCAGGGTTAAGCTCCTACGAGCAGTACTTC. It encodes CASSYSGLSSYEQYF.